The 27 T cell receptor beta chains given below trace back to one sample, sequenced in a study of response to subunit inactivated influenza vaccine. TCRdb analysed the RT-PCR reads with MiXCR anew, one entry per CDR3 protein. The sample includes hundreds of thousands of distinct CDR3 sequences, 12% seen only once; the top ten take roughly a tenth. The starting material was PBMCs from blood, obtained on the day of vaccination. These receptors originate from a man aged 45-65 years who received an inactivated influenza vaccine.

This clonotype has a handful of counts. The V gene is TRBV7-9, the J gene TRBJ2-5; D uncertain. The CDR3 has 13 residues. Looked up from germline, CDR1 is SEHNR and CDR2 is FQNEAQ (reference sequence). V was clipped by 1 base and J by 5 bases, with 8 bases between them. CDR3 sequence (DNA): TGTGCCAGCAGCTTAGAAGTCATGGAGACCCAGTACTTC. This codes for CASSLEVMETQYF.

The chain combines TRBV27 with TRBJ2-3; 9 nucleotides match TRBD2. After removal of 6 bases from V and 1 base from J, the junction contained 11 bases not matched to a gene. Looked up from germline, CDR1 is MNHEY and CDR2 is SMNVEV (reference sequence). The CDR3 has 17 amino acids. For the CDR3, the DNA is TGTGCCAGCAGCCCCCTTTGGGAGCGGGGGGGCACAGATACGCAGTATTTT. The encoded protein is CASSPLWERGGTDTQYF.

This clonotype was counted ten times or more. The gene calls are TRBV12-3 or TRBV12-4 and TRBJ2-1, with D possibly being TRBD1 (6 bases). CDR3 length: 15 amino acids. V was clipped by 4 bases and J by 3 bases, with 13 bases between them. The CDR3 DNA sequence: TGTGCCAGCAGTTGGGGCAGGGGTGACTACAATGAGCAGTTCTTC. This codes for CASSWGRGDYNEQFF.

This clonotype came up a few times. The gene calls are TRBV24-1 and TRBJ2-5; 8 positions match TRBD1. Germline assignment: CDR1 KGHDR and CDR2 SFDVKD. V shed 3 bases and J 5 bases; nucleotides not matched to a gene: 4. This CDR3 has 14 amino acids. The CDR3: CATSDAGGFETQYF. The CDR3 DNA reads TGTGCCACCAGTGATGCAGGGGGCTTCGAGACCCAGTACTTC.

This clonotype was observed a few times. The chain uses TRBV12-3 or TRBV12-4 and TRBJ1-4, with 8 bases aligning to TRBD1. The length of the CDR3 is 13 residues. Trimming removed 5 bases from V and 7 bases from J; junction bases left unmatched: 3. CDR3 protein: CASSATGVEKLFF. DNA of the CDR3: TGTGCCAGCAGTGCGACAGGGGTTGAAAAACTGTTTTTT.

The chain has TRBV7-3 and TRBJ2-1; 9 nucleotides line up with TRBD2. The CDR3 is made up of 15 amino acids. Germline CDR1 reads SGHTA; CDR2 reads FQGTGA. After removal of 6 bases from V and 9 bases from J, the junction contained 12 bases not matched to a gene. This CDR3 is CASSRLAGNKGEQFF. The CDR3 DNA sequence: TGTGCCAGCAGTAGGCTAGCGGGAAACAAGGGTGAGCAGTTCTTC.

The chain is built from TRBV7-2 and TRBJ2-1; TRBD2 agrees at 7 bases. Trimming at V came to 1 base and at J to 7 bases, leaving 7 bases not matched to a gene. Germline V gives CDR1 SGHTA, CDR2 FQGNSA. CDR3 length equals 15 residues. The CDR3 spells CASSLVPGRENEQFF. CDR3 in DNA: TGTGCCAGCAGCTTAGTCCCGGGGAGGGAGAATGAGCAGTTCTTC. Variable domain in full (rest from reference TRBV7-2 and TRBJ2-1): GAGVSQSPSNKVTEKGKDVELRCDPISGHTALYWYRQSLGQGLEFLIYFQGNSAPDKSGLPSDRFSAERTGGSVSTLTIQRTQQEDSAVYLCASSLVPGRENEQFFGPGTRLTVL.

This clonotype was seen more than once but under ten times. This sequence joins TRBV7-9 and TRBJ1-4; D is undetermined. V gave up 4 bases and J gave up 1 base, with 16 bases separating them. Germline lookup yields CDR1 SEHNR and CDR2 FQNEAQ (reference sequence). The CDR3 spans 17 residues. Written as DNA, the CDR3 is TGTGCCAGCAGCTCCCCGGTGGTGGGCCAAACTAATGAAAAACTGTTTTTT. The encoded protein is CASSSPVVGQTNEKLFF.

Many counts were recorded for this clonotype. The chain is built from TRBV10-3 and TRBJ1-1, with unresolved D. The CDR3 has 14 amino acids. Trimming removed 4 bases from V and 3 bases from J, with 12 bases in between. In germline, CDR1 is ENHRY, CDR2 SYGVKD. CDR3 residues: CAISANGGDTEAFF. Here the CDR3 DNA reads TGTGCCATCAGTGCTAACGGTGGGGACACTGAAGCTTTCTTT.

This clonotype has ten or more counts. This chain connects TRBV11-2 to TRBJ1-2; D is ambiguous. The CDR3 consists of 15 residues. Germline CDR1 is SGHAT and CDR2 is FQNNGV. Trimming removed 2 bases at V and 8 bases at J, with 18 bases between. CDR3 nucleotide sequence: TGTGCCAGCAGCTTAACGCCCCTGGCAGTTGAAGGCTACACCTTC. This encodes CASSLTPLAVEGYTF.

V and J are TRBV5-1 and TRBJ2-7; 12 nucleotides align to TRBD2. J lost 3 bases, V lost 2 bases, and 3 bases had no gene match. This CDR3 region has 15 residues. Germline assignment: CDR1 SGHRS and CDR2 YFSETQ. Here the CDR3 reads CASSFETSGGYEQYF. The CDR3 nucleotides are TGCGCCAGCAGCTTTGAGACTAGCGGGGGCTACGAGCAGTACTTC.

Here the CDR3 reads CSARDHTGNTEAFF. CDR3 in DNA: TGCAGTGCTAGAGATCACACGGGGAACACTGAAGCTTTCTTT. The rearrangement joins TRBV20-1 to TRBJ1-1; no reliable D call. The germline CDR1 and CDR2 sequences are DFQATT and SNEGSKA (reference sequence). The CDR3 covers 14 residues. Trimming shortened V by 0 bases and J by 1 base, and 9 bases separated the two germline ends.

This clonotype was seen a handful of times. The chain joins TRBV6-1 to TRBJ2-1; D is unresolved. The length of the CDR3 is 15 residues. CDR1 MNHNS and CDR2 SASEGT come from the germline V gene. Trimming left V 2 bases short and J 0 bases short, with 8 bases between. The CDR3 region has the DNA TGTGCCAGCAGTGAACACCAGAGCTCCTACAATGAGCAGTTCTTC. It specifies CASSEHQSSYNEQFF.

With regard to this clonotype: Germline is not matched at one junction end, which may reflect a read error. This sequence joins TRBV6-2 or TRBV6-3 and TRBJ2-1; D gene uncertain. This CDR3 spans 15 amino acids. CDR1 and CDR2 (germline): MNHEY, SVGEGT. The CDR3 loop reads CGSHLDPQGDYEQFF. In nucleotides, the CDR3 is TGTGGCAGCCACCTGGACCCCCAAGGAGACTATGAGCAGTTCTTC.

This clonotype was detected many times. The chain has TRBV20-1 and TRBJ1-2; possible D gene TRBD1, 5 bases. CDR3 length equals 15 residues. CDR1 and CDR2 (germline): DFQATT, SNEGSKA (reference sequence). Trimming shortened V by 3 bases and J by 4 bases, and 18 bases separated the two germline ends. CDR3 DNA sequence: TGCAGTGCTAGGACAGACCACACAGGATCCTATGGCTACACCTTC. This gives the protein CSARTDHTGSYGYTF.

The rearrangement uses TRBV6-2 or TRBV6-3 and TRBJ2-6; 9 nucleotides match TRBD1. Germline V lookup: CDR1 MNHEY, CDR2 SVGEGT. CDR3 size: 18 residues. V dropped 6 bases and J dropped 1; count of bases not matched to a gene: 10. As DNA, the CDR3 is TGTGCCAGCAGAAACAGGGGGCGCCCCGGGTCTGGGGCCAACGTCCTGACTTTC. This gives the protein CASRNRGRPGSGANVLTF.

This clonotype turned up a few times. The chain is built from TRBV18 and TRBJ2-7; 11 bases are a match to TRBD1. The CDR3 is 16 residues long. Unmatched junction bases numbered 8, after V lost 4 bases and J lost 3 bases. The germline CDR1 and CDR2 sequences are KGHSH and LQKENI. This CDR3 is CASSLVAGTGGYEQYF. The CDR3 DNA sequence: TGTGCCAGCTCACTAGTCGCCGGGACAGGGGGCTACGAGCAGTACTTC.

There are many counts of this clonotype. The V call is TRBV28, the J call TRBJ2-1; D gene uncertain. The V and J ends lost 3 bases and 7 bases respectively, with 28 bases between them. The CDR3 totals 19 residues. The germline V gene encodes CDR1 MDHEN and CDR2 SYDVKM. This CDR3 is CASSFAPSSVTSSMNEQFF. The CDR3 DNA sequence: TGTGCCAGCAGTTTTGCACCGAGCTCTGTTACGTCGTCCATGAATGAGCAGTTCTTC.

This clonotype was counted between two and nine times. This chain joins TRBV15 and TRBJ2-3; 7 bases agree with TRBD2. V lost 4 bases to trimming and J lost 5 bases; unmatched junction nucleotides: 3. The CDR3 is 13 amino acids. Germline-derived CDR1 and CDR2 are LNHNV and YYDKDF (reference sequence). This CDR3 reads CATSKIAGDTQYF. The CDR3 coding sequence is TGTGCCACCAGCAAGATAGCGGGAGATACGCAGTATTTT.

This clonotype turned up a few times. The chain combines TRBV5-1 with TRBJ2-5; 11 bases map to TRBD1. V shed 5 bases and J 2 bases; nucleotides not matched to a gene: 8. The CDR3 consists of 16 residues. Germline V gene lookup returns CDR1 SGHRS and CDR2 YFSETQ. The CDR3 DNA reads TGCGCCAGCAGTCCCGGACAGGGGGCCGGTCAAGAGACCCAGTACTTC. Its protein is CASSPGQGAGQETQYF. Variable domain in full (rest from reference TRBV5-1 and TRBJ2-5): KAGVTQTPRYLIKTRGQQVTLSCSPISGHRSVSWYQQTPGQGLQFLFEYFSETQRNKGNFPGRFSGRQFSNSRSEMNVSTLELGDSALYLCASSPGQGAGQETQYFGPGTRLLVL.

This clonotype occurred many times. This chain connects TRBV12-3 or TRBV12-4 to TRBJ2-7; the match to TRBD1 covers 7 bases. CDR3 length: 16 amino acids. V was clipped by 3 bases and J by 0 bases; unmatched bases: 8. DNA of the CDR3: TGTGCCAGCAGTTTCAGTCGGGGACAGACCTCCTACGAGCAGTACTTC. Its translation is CASSFSRGQTSYEQYF.

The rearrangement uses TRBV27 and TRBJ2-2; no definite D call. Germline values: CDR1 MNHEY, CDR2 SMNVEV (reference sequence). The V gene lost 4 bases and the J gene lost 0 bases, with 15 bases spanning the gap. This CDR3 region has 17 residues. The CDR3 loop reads CASSSNSFLANTGELFF. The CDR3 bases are TGTGCCAGCAGTTCTAACTCTTTCCTCGCGAACACCGGGGAGCTGTTTTTT.

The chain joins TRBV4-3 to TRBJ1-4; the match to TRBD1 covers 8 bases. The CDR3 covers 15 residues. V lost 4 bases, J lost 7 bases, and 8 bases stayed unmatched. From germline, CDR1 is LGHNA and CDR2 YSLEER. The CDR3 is CASSLLTGAGEKLFF. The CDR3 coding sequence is TGCGCCAGCAGCCTCCTGACAGGGGCGGGTGAAAAACTGTTTTTT.

The CDR3 here is CASSLTGGRGSEQFF. CDR3 DNA sequence: TGTGCCAGCAGCTTAACTGGCGGGAGGGGAAGTGAGCAGTTCTTC. The rearrangement joins TRBV7-9 to TRBJ2-1; 9 bases match TRBD2. J lost 9 bases, V lost 2 bases, and 8 bases had no gene match. Germline V gene sequence: CDR1 SEHNR, CDR2 FQNEAQ (reference sequence). This CDR3 spans 15 amino acids.

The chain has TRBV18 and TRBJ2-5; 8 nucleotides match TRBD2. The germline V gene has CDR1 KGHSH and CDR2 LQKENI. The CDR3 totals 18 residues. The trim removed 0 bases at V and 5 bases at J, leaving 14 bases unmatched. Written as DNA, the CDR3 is TGTGCCAGCTCACCACCTCGCGGTCAGCGGGAGATTCTGGAGACCCAGTACTTC. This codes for CASSPPRGQREILETQYF.

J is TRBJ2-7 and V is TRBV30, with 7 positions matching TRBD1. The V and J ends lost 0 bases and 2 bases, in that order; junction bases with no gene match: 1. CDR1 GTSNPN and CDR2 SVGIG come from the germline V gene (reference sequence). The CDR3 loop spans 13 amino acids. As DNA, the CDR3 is TGTGCCTGGAGTGTAGGGGGCCCCTACGAGCAGTACTTC. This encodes CAWSVGGPYEQYF.

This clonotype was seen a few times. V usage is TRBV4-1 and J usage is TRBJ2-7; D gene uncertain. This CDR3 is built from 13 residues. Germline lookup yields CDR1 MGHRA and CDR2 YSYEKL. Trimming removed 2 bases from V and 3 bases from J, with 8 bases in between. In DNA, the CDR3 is TGCGCCAGCAGCCAATGGGCTAACTACGAGCAGTACTTC. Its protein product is CASSQWANYEQYF.